This is a list of T cell receptor beta chains from one sample in a study of cytomegalovirus exposure and HLA in healthy donors. The table came from immunoSEQ multiplex PCR; TCRdb's copy has only in-frame clones and leaves some out. The sample consists of 100,000 to 150,000 clones, approximately 94% of them appearing once. Sequencing used PBMCs. These receptors originate from a woman aged 18-30 years in good health and CMV-seronegative. The CDR3 runs from the conserved cysteine through the conserved F or W. Fields, in order: clone size, D gene, J gene, V gene, CDR3 protein, CDR3 DNA. A D gene is named only where the DNA matches it firmly. Clone size is not always given. Where it is, it says once, few, many or a class for expanded clones.

clone_size: .; d_call: .; j_call: TRBJ2-3; v_call: TRBV25-1; cdr3_aa: CASSGISTDTQYF; cdr3_nt: TGTGCCAGCAGTGGTATTAGCACAGATACGCAGTATTTT
clone_size: .; d_call: .; j_call: TRBJ1-3; v_call: TRBV9; cdr3_aa: CASSVAGSGDRDTIYF; cdr3_nt: TGTGCCAGCAGCGTAGCTGGATCAGGGGATAGGGACACCATATATTTT
clone_size: .; d_call: .; j_call: TRBJ1-3; v_call: TRBV27; cdr3_aa: CASRRQGGMSNTIYF; cdr3_nt: TGTGCCAGCAGACGCCAAGGGGGTATGAGCAACACCATATATTTT
clone_size: .; d_call: TRBD1; j_call: TRBJ1-4; v_call: TRBV6-1; cdr3_aa: CASFRGREKLFF; cdr3_nt: TGTGCCAGCTTCAGGGGGCGGGAAAAACTGTTTTTT
clone_size: .; d_call: .; j_call: TRBJ2-7; v_call: TRBV7-2; cdr3_aa: CASSFQLGPYEQYF; cdr3_nt: TGTGCCAGCAGCTTTCAACTAGGCCCCTACGAGCAGTACTTC
clone_size: .; d_call: TRBD1; j_call: TRBJ1-2; v_call: TRBV5-1; cdr3_aa: CASSPTPGGFGYTF; cdr3_nt: TGCGCCAGCAGCCCCACCCCAGGGGGCTTTGGCTACACCTTC
clone_size: .; d_call: .; j_call: TRBJ2-3; v_call: TRBV21-1; cdr3_aa: CASSKLDPWAGGIPDTQYF; cdr3_nt: .
clone_size: .; d_call: TRBD1; j_call: TRBJ1-2; v_call: TRBV7-2; cdr3_aa: CASSDPTGFGYTF; cdr3_nt: TGTGCCAGCAGCGACCCGACAGGGTTTGGCTACACCTTC
clone_size: .; d_call: TRBD1; j_call: TRBJ1-4; v_call: TRBV28; cdr3_aa: CASSLEGASGEKLFF; cdr3_nt: TGTGCCAGCAGTTTAGAGGGGGCGAGCGGTGAAAAACTGTTTTTT
clone_size: .; d_call: .; j_call: TRBJ1-3; v_call: TRBV2; cdr3_aa: CASRTSGTGNTIYF; cdr3_nt: TGTGCCAGCAGAACTTCGGGAACTGGAAACACCATATATTTT
clone_size: .; d_call: .; j_call: TRBJ2-1; v_call: TRBV25-1; cdr3_aa: CASPDRTYNEQFF; cdr3_nt: TGTGCCAGTCCGGACAGAACCTACAATGAGCAGTTCTTC
clone_size: .; d_call: .; j_call: TRBJ1-1; v_call: TRBV19; cdr3_aa: CASSALRGTEAFF; cdr3_nt: TGTGCCAGTAGTGCCTTAAGAGGGACTGAAGCTTTCTTT
clone_size: once; d_call: TRBD2; j_call: TRBJ2-3; v_call: TRBV25-1; cdr3_aa: CASSPGGAGGDTQYF; cdr3_nt: TGTGCCAGCAGCCCCGGGGGGGCTGGGGGAGATACGCAGTATTTT
clone_size: .; d_call: .; j_call: TRBJ2-3; v_call: TRBV19; cdr3_aa: CASSPLGNTDTQYF; cdr3_nt: TGTGCCAGTAGCCCCCTAGGAAACACAGATACGCAGTATTTT
clone_size: .; d_call: .; j_call: TRBJ2-5; v_call: TRBV5-1; cdr3_aa: CASPRTQYF; cdr3_nt: TGCGCCAGCCCGAGGACCCAGTACTTC
clone_size: .; d_call: TRBD2; j_call: TRBJ2-1; v_call: TRBV27; cdr3_aa: CASSPLAGGHNEQFF; cdr3_nt: TGTGCCAGCAGTCCCCTAGCGGGGGGCCACAATGAGCAGTTCTTC
clone_size: once; d_call: TRBD1; j_call: TRBJ2-3; v_call: TRBV2; cdr3_aa: CASRPGQSSTDTQYF; cdr3_nt: TGTGCCAGCAGGCCGGGACAGAGTAGCACAGATACGCAGTATTTT
clone_size: .; d_call: TRBD1; j_call: TRBJ1-1; v_call: TRBV5-4; cdr3_aa: CASSEGQGGTEAFF; cdr3_nt: TGTGCCAGTTCAGAAGGACAGGGTGGAACTGAAGCTTTCTTT
clone_size: .; d_call: TRBD2; j_call: TRBJ2-1; v_call: TRBV18; cdr3_aa: CASGAGGGNEQFF; cdr3_nt: TGTGCCAGCGGCGCGGGAGGTGGCAATGAGCAGTTCTTC
clone_size: few; d_call: .; j_call: TRBJ2-7; v_call: TRBV20-1; cdr3_aa: CVDLEQYF; cdr3_nt: TGTGTAGATCTCGAGCAGTACTTC
clone_size: .; d_call: .; j_call: TRBJ2-1; v_call: TRBV29-1; cdr3_aa: CSVVRGSLYNEQFF; cdr3_nt: TGCAGCGTTGTAAGGGGCTCCCTTTACAATGAGCAGTTCTTC
clone_size: .; d_call: .; j_call: TRBJ2-7; v_call: TRBV27; cdr3_aa: CASSLGQIYEQYF; cdr3_nt: TGTGCCAGCAGTCTAGGACAGATCTACGAGCAGTACTTC
clone_size: .; d_call: .; j_call: TRBJ1-5; v_call: TRBV5-8; cdr3_aa: CASSPGSNQPQHF; cdr3_nt: TGTGCCAGCAGCCCCGGTAGCAATCAGCCCCAGCATTTT
clone_size: .; d_call: TRBD1; j_call: TRBJ2-2; v_call: TRBV19; cdr3_aa: CASRGGGTGELFF; cdr3_nt: TGTGCCAGTAGAGGGGGCGGAACCGGGGAGCTGTTTTTT
clone_size: .; d_call: .; j_call: TRBJ1-6; v_call: TRBV2; cdr3_aa: CASSAGTNSPLHF; cdr3_nt: TGTGCCAGCAGTGCCGGGACAAATTCACCCCTCCACTTT